This TCR beta chain derives from a study of blood T cell repertoires in COVID-19. Study-wide background: Acute and convalescent COVID-19 specimens originated in the United States, Italy and Spain. T cells, B-cell-depleted T cells, or PBMCs supplied cDNA or gDNA.

This clone has just one count. After removal of 7 bases from V and 4 bases from J, the junction contained 17 bases not matched to a gene. Looked up from germline, CDR1 is KGHDR and CDR2 is SFDVKD. This CDR3 is built from 19 residues. In the original workflow: Amplified reference gene primers provided the basis for estimating nucleated cell counts. This table comes from immunoSEQ multiplex PCR, and its TCRdb copy is limited to in-frame clones, with some not included. Clone size and V and J calls were adopted from that table, with D and trimming inferred from the DNA. This table holds about 110,000 clones, about 85% found once.

The sequence derives from a human donor in a cohort sampled during active COVID-19. The chain combines TRBV24-1 with TRBJ2-6; 8 bases match TRBD1. Sequencing used peripheral blood. This CDR3 reads CATSSNYDRGKGGANVLTF. In nucleotides, the CDR3 is TGTGCCACCAGCTCAAACTATGACAGGGGTAAAGGAGGGGCCAACGTCCTGACTTTC.